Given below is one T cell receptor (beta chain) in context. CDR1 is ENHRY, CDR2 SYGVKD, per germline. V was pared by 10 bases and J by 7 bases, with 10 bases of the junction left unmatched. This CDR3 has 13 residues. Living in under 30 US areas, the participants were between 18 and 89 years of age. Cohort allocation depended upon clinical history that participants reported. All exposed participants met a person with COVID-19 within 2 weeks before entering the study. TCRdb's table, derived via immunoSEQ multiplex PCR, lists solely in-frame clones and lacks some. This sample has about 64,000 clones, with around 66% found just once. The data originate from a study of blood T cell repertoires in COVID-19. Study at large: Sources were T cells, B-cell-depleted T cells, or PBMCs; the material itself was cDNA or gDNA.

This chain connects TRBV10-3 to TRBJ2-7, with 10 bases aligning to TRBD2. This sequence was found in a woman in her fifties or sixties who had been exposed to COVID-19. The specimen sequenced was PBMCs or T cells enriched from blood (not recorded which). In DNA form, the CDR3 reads TGTGCCACCTGGGATGGGACTAGCGTGGAGCAGTACTTC. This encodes CATWDGTSVEQYF.